Below, one T cell receptor (beta chain) is given with its context. As yet, its antigen is unknown. The data derive from a study of identical twins. TCRdb re-called the 5' RACE reads through MiXCR, storing one row per CDR3 protein. Seen here are 210,000 or so distinct CDR3 sequences, 7.5% observed once, and the top ten hold around 1.8%. Study findings and constraints: Twins' surplus sharing was weaker for beta out-of-frame sequences. Invariant T cells like MAIT and iNKT could partly confound the zero-insertion analyses.

The sample was also reused in another study, on yellow fever vaccine responses in identical twins.

Sequencing was performed on memory (CD45RO+) T cells sorted from blood. This TCR was recovered from a woman aged 18 to 35 in good health.

CDR3 in amino acids: CASKLGGSQETQYF. In DNA form, the CDR3 reads TGTGCCAGCAAATTGGGGGGGTCCCAAGAGACCCAGTACTTC. V is TRBV28 and J is TRBJ2-5; 7 nucleotides agree with TRBD2. Unmatched junction bases numbered 6, after V lost 7 bases and J lost 1 base. This CDR3 has 14 amino acids. Germline CDR1 is MDHEN and CDR2 is SYDVKM.